The rows below give T cell receptor beta chains drawn from one sample of a study of blood T cell repertoires in COVID-19. This table comes from immunoSEQ multiplex PCR, and its TCRdb copy is limited to in-frame clones, with some not included. This sample has about 130,000 clones, with approximately 90% found just once. Material for sequencing was peripheral blood. All receptors derive from a man between 60 and 75 years old with COVID-19, enrolled during active disease. The CDR3 runs from the conserved cysteine through the conserved F or W. The order of the fields is V gene, D gene, clone size, J gene, CDR3 protein, CDR3 DNA. The D gene is left open where the match is weak. Size tells how often a clone was seen (once, few, many) or the class of an expanded clone, and some rows leave it out.

>TRBV3-1/TRBV3-2|NA|few|TRBJ2-7
CASSQVAAEQYF
TGTGCCAGCAGCCAAGTGGCGGCAGAGCAGTACTTC
>TRBV7-3|NA|few|TRBJ2-1
CASSFGGLGNEQFF
TGTGCCAGCAGCTTCGGCGGGTTAGGCAATGAGCAGTTCTTC
>TRBV5-1|NA|NA|TRBJ1-4
CASSLLGAGEKLFF
TGCGCCAGCAGCTTGTTAGGGGCGGGGGAAAAACTGTTTTTT
>TRBV5-1|NA|NA|TRBJ1-4
CASSSPTGFELFF
TGCGCCAGCAGCTCCCCGACGGGATTTGAACTGTTTTTT
>TRBV27|TRBD1|NA|TRBJ1-2
CASRTLRQGVKTHYGYTF
TGTGCCAGCCGAACTCTTAGACAGGGGGTTAAAACACACTATGGCTACACCTTC
>TRBV3-1/TRBV3-2|TRBD1|NA|TRBJ1-2
CASSQGDRGYGYTF
TGTGCCAGCAGCCAAGGGGACAGGGGCTATGGCTACACCTTC
>TRBV5-1|NA|NA|TRBJ2-7
CASRQEGASSYEQYF
TGCGCCAGCAGACAGGAGGGGGCCTCATCCTACGAGCAGTACTTC
>TRBV3-1/TRBV3-2|TRBD1|NA|TRBJ2-7
CASSTGTGLREQYF
TGTGCCAGCAGTACCGGGACAGGGTTGAGGGAGCAGTACTTC
>TRBV9|TRBD2|NA|TRBJ2-5
CASSVDEGLAGGYQETQYF
TGTGCCAGCAGCGTAGATGAGGGACTAGCGGGGGGTTACCAAGAGACCCAGTACTTC
>TRBV7-7|NA|once|TRBJ1-1
CASSPGQNTEAFF
TGTGCTAGCAGCCCTGGACAGAACACTGAAGCTTTCTTT
>TRBV5-4|TRBD1|once|TRBJ2-3
CASSRGLPGQGSGTDTQYF
TGTGCCAGCAGCCGGGGTCTACCGGGACAGGGGTCAGGCACAGATACGCAGTATTTT
>TRBV6-2/TRBV6-3|TRBD1|NA|TRBJ2-2
CASSYSTAGQGGNTGELFF
TGTGCCAGCAGTTACTCGACCGCGGGACAGGGGGGGAACACCGGGGAGCTGTTTTTT
>TRBV5-4|NA|once|TRBJ2-7
CASSPRSGLNTRSGEQYF
TGTGCCAGCAGCCCAAGGTCTGGGTTAAACACGAGGTCGGGGGAGCAGTACTTC
>TRBV28|TRBD1|NA|TRBJ2-5
CASSTQGARGETQYF
TGTGCCAGCAGCACACAGGGGGCTAGGGGAGAGACCCAGTACTTC
>TRBV5-1|TRBD1|NA|TRBJ1-2
CASSFDRGRDGYTF
TGCGCCAGCAGCTTCGACAGGGGACGAGATGGCTACACCTTC
>TRBV7-9|NA|few|TRBJ1-4
CASSGELGPTNEKLFF
TGTGCCAGCAGCGGCGAGTTGGGGCCCACTAATGAAAAACTGTTTTTT
>TRBV19|NA|NA|TRBJ1-4
CASSTSRGGGEKLFF
TGTGCCAGTAGTACCTCGCGCGGAGGAGGTGAAAAACTGTTTTTT
>TRBV18|NA|NA|TRBJ1-2
CASSQGQGPEEGYTF
TGTGCCAGCTCCCAGGGGCAGGGGCCCGAGGAAGGCTACACCTTC
>TRBV11-2|TRBD1|few|TRBJ1-6
CASSLAQGANSPLHF
TGTGCCAGCAGCTTAGCACAGGGGGCAAATTCACCCCTCCACTTT
>TRBV11-2|TRBD2|NA|TRBJ2-3
CASRPGLAGVTDTQYF
TGTGCCAGCAGACCGGGACTAGCGGGGGTCACAGATACGCAGTATTTT
>TRBV7-7|TRBD1|NA|TRBJ2-5
CASSHDRVGETQYF
TGTGCCAGCAGCCACGACAGGGTCGGGGAGACCCAGTACTTC
>TRBV6-5|TRBD1|NA|TRBJ2-7
CASQTGYYEQYF
TGTGCCAGCCAGACAGGGTACTACGAGCAGTACTTC
>TRBV10-3|NA|NA|TRBJ1-4
CAISADDRSNEKLFF
TGTGCCATCAGCGCCGACGACAGGAGTAATGAAAAACTGTTTTTT
>TRBV25-1|TRBD1|NA|TRBJ1-4
CASSEWTGGFEKLFF
TGTGCCAGCAGTGAATGGACAGGGGGGTTTGAAAAACTGTTTTTT
>TRBV28|TRBD2|NA|TRBJ2-1
CASLSGGVSNEQFF
TGTGCCTCTTTAAGCGGGGGGGTATCCAATGAGCAGTTCTTC
>TRBV12-3/TRBV12-4|NA|NA|TRBJ2-5
CASLGRGKETQYF
TGTGCCAGCTTGGGGCGGGGTAAAGAGACCCAGTACTTC
>TRBV7-2|TRBD1|NA|TRBJ1-2
CASSIKTGGAGGYTF
TGTGCCAGCAGCATAAAGACAGGGGGCGCAGGGGGCTACACCTTC
>TRBV19|NA|NA|TRBJ1-3
CASRRGSGNTIYF
TGTGCCAGTAGAAGGGGTTCTGGAAACACCATATATTTT
>TRBV5-1|TRBD1|few|TRBJ1-1
CASSHGTGGGPEAFF
TGCGCCAGCAGCCACGGGACAGGGGGCGGGCCTGAAGCTTTCTTT
>TRBV7-3|TRBD2|NA|TRBJ2-7
CASSFGLAVFVYEQYF
TGTGCCAGCAGCTTCGGGCTAGCGGTTTTTGTCTACGAGCAGTACTTC
>TRBV19|NA|NA|TRBJ2-2
CASSIIGMGRQGGNTGELFF
TGTGCCAGTAGTATAATTGGGATGGGGCGACAGGGAGGAAACACCGGGGAGCTGTTTTTT
>TRBV10-2|NA|NA|TRBJ1-2
CASSVRAGTNYGYTF
TGCGCCAGCAGTGTCCGGGCAGGGACTAACTATGGCTACACCTTC
>TRBV19|TRBD1|NA|TRBJ1-4
CASATGGDEKLFF
TGTGCCAGCGCGACAGGGGGCGATGAAAAACTGTTTTTT
>TRBV14|TRBD1|NA|TRBJ1-6
CASSQDRSGVRGHSPLHF
TGTGCCAGCAGCCAAGACCGGAGTGGAGTCAGGGGGCATTCACCCCTCCACTTT
>TRBV4-3|TRBD2|NA|TRBJ2-1
CASSQDPLAGGEQFF
TGCGCCAGCAGCCAAGATCCACTAGCGGGGGGCGAGCAGTTCTTC
>TRBV14|NA|NA|TRBJ1-1
CASSQEIQGTEAFF
TGTGCCAGCAGCCAAGAGATACAGGGCACTGAAGCTTTCTTT
>TRBV7-2|TRBD1|NA|TRBJ2-1
CASSIDRGSDEQFF
TGTGCCAGCAGCATCGACAGGGGGTCGGATGAGCAGTTCTTC